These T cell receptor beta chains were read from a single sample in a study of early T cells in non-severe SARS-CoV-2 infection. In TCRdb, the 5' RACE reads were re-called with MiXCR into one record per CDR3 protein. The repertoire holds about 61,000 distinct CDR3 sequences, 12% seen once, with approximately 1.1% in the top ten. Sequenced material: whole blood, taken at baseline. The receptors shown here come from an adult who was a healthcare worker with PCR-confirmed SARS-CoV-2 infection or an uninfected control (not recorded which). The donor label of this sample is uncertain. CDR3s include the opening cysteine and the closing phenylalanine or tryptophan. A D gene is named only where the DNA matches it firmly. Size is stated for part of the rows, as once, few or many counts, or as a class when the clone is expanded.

TGTGCCAGCAGCCCTCAGGGTTCCCAAGAGACCCAGTACTTC | CASSPQGSQETQYF | TRBJ2-5 | NA | many | TRBV11-1
TGTGCCAGTCACTCGGGACAAATGAACACTGAAGCTTTCTTT | CASHSGQMNTEAFF | TRBJ1-1 | NA | few | TRBV2
TGTGCCAGCAGCCCCCTGACAGCCTCCTACAATGAGCAGTTCTTC | CASSPLTASYNEQFF | TRBJ2-1 | NA | few | TRBV7-2
TGTGCCAGCAGACCCGGGGGGTTCCCAAATAATTCACCCCTCCACTTT | CASRPGGFPNNSPLHF | TRBJ1-6 | NA | NA | TRBV7-2
TGCGCCAGCAGCTCCGGACTAGTCGGGGGGGAGACCCAGTACTTC | CASSSGLVGGETQYF | TRBJ2-5 | TRBD2 | few | TRBV5-1
TGTGCCAGCAGCTTAGAAGGGGGGCGCACTGGAAACACCATATATTTT | CASSLEGGRTGNTIYF | TRBJ1-3 | NA | many | TRBV7-6
TGTGCCAGCAGTTTAACAGAAGTGGGTGGCACAGATACGCAGTATTTT | CASSLTEVGGTDTQYF | TRBJ2-3 | NA | NA | TRBV28
TGCGCCAGCAGCCCGGGACAGGGGGCGAAGAATGAGCAGTTCTTC | CASSPGQGAKNEQFF | TRBJ2-1 | TRBD1 | few | TRBV4-1
TGTGCCAGCAGCCCCCCCCCGGGGGTACCCCTCCACTTT | CASSPPPGVPLHF | TRBJ1-6 | NA | NA | TRBV7-2
TGTGCCAGCAGTCCACAGGGGGCGGTAAACTATGGCTACACCTTC | CASSPQGAVNYGYTF | TRBJ1-2 | TRBD1 | NA | TRBV6-5
TGTGCCAGCAGCGGCAGACATTATGGCTACACCTTC | CASSGRHYGYTF | TRBJ1-2 | NA | many | TRBV7-9
TGTGCCAGCTCCCCGAATACAGGGGACTCTGAAGCTTTCTTT | CASSPNTGDSEAFF | TRBJ1-1 | TRBD1 | few | TRBV18
TGTGCCAGCAGGGCTTCGGGGGCTACGGGGAATGAGCAGTTCTTC | CASRASGATGNEQFF | TRBJ2-1 | NA | NA | TRBV12-3/TRBV12-4